This paragraph reports one TCR beta chain. The V and J ends lost 10 bases and 8 bases respectively, with 14 bases between them. Per germline, CDR1 ENHRY and CDR2 SYGVKD. The CDR3 consists of 11 residues. This entry belongs to a study of blood T cell repertoires in COVID-19. Clones were read by immunoSEQ multiplex PCR, and TCRdb kept only the in-frame ones, dropping some. This table has 75,000 to 95,000 clones, about four fifths appearing once. The rearrangement uses TRBV10-3 and TRBJ2-5, with D perhaps matching TRBD1 (6 bases). The sample comprised peripheral blood. This clonotype was sampled from a woman over 75 with active or convalescent COVID-19. The DNA for the CDR3 is TGTGCCACCGGGACACTGCTAACCCAGTACTTC. Amino acids: CATGTLLTQYF.